Listed here is a single T cell receptor beta chain. Its target is not known. The source of the sample is a study of T cell responses to AZD1222 COVID-19 vaccine. The CDR3 consists of 14 residues. CDR1 is SGHRS and CDR2 is YFSETQ in the germline V gene. Trimming shortened V by 3 bases and J by 4 bases, and 13 bases separated the two germline ends. Produced via immunoSEQ multiplex PCR; TCRdb's table is partial and in-frame only. The sample has approximately 100,000 clones, around 87% seen once. Study-wide results and caveats: Seropositivity was recorded at baseline in only six AZD1222 recipients.

Pooled together were second doses at about 4 or about 12 weeks. The chain employs TRBV5-1 and TRBJ1-2; D might be TRBD1 (6 bases). The specimen was peripheral blood, collected 28 days after the second AZD1222 dose. The source of this sequence is an adult who received the AZD1222 COVID-19 vaccine. CDR3: CASSSFRDTYGYTF. CDR3 nucleotide sequence: TGCGCCAGCAGCTCGTTCCGGGACACCTATGGCTACACCTTC.